A selection of T cell receptor beta chains follows, all from one sample in a study of somatic mutations in cytotoxic T cells in rheumatoid arthritis. Libraries were prepared by immunoSEQ multiplex PCR; TCRdb keeps only in-frame clonotypes and omits some of them. The repertoire holds around 15,000 clones, with roughly 72% as singletons. Sequencing was performed on CD8+ T cells sorted from blood. The receptor set was obtained from an adult with rheumatoid arthritis. Both conserved end residues are part of each CDR3. D genes are given only for firm matches. The size entry is marked missing in some rows and otherwise reads once, few, many or a size class.

D gene: -
V gene: TRBV7-6
J gene: TRBJ1-1
clone size: -
CDR3 DNA: TGTGCCAGCAGCTTAGAGTCCAGGCCGAACACTGAAGCTTTCTTT
CDR3 protein: CASSLESRPNTEAFF

D gene: -
V gene: TRBV19
J gene: TRBJ1-1
clone size: -
CDR3 DNA: TGTGCCAGTAGTATTGGAGGGGGCACTGAAGCTTTCTTT
CDR3 protein: CASSIGGGTEAFF

D gene: -
V gene: TRBV7-3
J gene: TRBJ1-1
clone size: -
CDR3 DNA: TGTGCCAGCAGCTTATCCACAGGGATGGGGGCTGAAGCTTTCTTT
CDR3 protein: CASSLSTGMGAEAFF

D gene: -
V gene: TRBV4-3
J gene: TRBJ1-3
clone size: -
CDR3 DNA: TGCGCCAGCAGCCAAGAGGCAGAATTCTCTGGAAACACCATATATTTT
CDR3 protein: CASSQEAEFSGNTIYF

D gene: -
V gene: TRBV19
J gene: TRBJ2-2
clone size: -
CDR3 DNA: TGTGCCAGTAAGCCGGACGCCGGGGAGCTGTTTTTT
CDR3 protein: CASKPDAGELFF

D gene: -
V gene: TRBV7-8
J gene: TRBJ1-1
clone size: -
CDR3 DNA: TGTGCCAGCAGCTTAGAGTGGGCCCTGGGGACTGAAGCTTTCTTT
CDR3 protein: CASSLEWALGTEAFF

D gene: -
V gene: TRBV2
J gene: TRBJ1-2
clone size: -
CDR3 DNA: TGTGCCACCGACCGAAGCCCCGGGGACTCTAGTGGCTACACCTTC
CDR3 protein: CATDRSPGDSSGYTF

D gene: TRBD1
V gene: TRBV2
J gene: TRBJ1-2
clone size: -
CDR3 DNA: TGTGCCAGTTTGGGACAGGGGGCTCCCATCTATGGCTACACCTTC
CDR3 protein: CASLGQGAPIYGYTF

D gene: TRBD1
V gene: TRBV28
J gene: TRBJ2-1
clone size: -
CDR3 DNA: TGTGCCAGCAGTTCATTCAGGGGGCGCAATGAGCAGTTCTTC
CDR3 protein: CASSSFRGRNEQFF

D gene: TRBD1
V gene: TRBV7-6
J gene: TRBJ1-5
clone size: few
CDR3 DNA: TGTGCCAGCAGCTTAGGAAGAACGCAGGGGGCAAGGAGCAATCAGCCCCAGCATTTT
CDR3 protein: CASSLGRTQGARSNQPQHF

D gene: -
V gene: TRBV30
J gene: TRBJ1-6
clone size: -
CDR3 DNA: TGTGCCTGGAGACAGGCCTATAATTCACCCCTCCACTTT
CDR3 protein: CAWRQAYNSPLHF

D gene: -
V gene: TRBV4-3
J gene: TRBJ2-7
clone size: -
CDR3 DNA: TGCGCCAGCAGCCAAGATAGGGGGGGAGTGACGTCCTACGAGCAGTACTTC
CDR3 protein: CASSQDRGGVTSYEQYF

D gene: TRBD2
V gene: TRBV7-6
J gene: TRBJ2-1
clone size: -
CDR3 DNA: TGTGCCACCGCTACCGGGACTAGCGGGGGCCATGAGCAGTTCTTC
CDR3 protein: CATATGTSGGHEQFF

D gene: TRBD1
V gene: TRBV27
J gene: TRBJ1-2
clone size: -
CDR3 DNA: TGTGCCAGCAGCCTAGGGGCAGGGGGTAACTATGGCTACACCTTC
CDR3 protein: CASSLGAGGNYGYTF

D gene: -
V gene: TRBV27
J gene: TRBJ1-1
clone size: -
CDR3 DNA: TGTGCCAGCAGTTTGGGGACACCGGCGGCGCCCGGGACTGAAGCTTTCTTT
CDR3 protein: CASSLGTPAAPGTEAFF

D gene: -
V gene: TRBV4-1
J gene: TRBJ1-5
clone size: few
CDR3 DNA: TGCGCCAGCAGCCAAGAGACACAGAATGGTCAGCCCCAGCATTTT
CDR3 protein: CASSQETQNGQPQHF

D gene: TRBD2
V gene: TRBV5-6
J gene: TRBJ2-3
clone size: -
CDR3 DNA: TGTGCCAGCAGCTTGGGACTAGCTCCAGATACGCAGTATTTT
CDR3 protein: CASSLGLAPDTQYF

D gene: -
V gene: TRBV19
J gene: TRBJ1-6
clone size: few
CDR3 DNA: TGTGCCAGTACTGAGCGAAGCTCCTATAATTCACCCCTCCACTTT
CDR3 protein: CASTERSSYNSPLHF

D gene: TRBD1
V gene: TRBV9
J gene: TRBJ2-1
clone size: -
CDR3 DNA: TGTGCCAGCAGCCCCATGACAGGGCCCTACAATGAGCAGTTCTTC
CDR3 protein: CASSPMTGPYNEQFF

D gene: TRBD2
V gene: TRBV7-9
J gene: TRBJ2-7
clone size: -
CDR3 DNA: TGTGCCAGCAGCCCTCCCGGTCTAGCGGGGGTATACGAGCAGTACTTC
CDR3 protein: CASSPPGLAGVYEQYF

D gene: -
V gene: TRBV4-3
J gene: TRBJ2-7
clone size: -
CDR3 DNA: TGCGCCAGCAGCCAAGAATTCGGGACCTACGAGCAGTACTTC
CDR3 protein: CASSQEFGTYEQYF

D gene: -
V gene: TRBV6-4
J gene: TRBJ2-3
clone size: -
CDR3 DNA: TGTGCCAGCAGTGACCGGAGCACAGATACGCAGTATTTT
CDR3 protein: CASSDRSTDTQYF

D gene: -
V gene: TRBV4-1
J gene: TRBJ1-1
clone size: -
CDR3 DNA: TGCGCCAGCAGCCAAGTTGAGGGAACCATGAACACTGAAGCTTTCTTT
CDR3 protein: CASSQVEGTMNTEAFF

D gene: TRBD2
V gene: TRBV2
J gene: TRBJ2-3
clone size: -
CDR3 DNA: TGTGCCAGCAGTTTCACTAGCGGGCCCAGCACAGATACGCAGTATTTT
CDR3 protein: CASSFTSGPSTDTQYF